These 6 T cell receptor beta chains were all obtained from the same sample, sequenced in a study of molecular identifiers for immune sequencing clone quantification. TCRdb re-analysed the PCR reads in MiXCR, keeping a single row per CDR3 protein. The profile shows some 320,000 distinct CDR3 sequences, roughly a fifth of them singletons. The specimen was naive CD8+ T cells from blood, with Jurkat cell RNA spiked in. Subset of the sample: FACS-sorted CD8+CD4-CCR7+CD45RA+ naive T cells. All receptors derive from a human donor in good health. Some libraries in this study had Jurkat cell RNA spiked in.

Worth noting for this clonotype: A read error may explain this, as a much larger clone is one base away. CDR3 protein: CASSTGQGGGCEQYF. For the CDR3, the DNA is TGCGCCAGCAGTACCGGACAGGGTGGTGGGTGCGAGCAGTACTTC. This chain uses TRBV4-1 with TRBJ2-7; 8 bases match TRBD1. The CDR3 sequence is 15 residues long. J lost 6 bases, V lost 6 bases, and 13 bases had no gene match. Germline CDR1 reads MGHRA; CDR2 reads YSYEKL.

The table lists this clonotype with many counts. The chain recombines TRBV7-9 with TRBJ1-1, with D uncertain. V dropped 0 bases and J dropped 1 base, with 15 bases sitting between them. The length of the CDR3 is 17 residues. Germline lookup yields CDR1 SEHNR and CDR2 FQNEAQ (reference sequence). In DNA form, the CDR3 reads TGTGCCAGCAGCTTAGCTTTACTAAGTGAACCGAACACTGAAGCTTTCTTT. Translation gives CASSLALLSEPNTEAFF.

With respect to this clonotype: Given a much more abundant clone one base away, this may be a read error. The chain links TRBV7-9 to TRBJ2-7; TRBD1 might be the D (6 bases). Germline CDR1 and CDR2: SEHNR and FQNEAQ (reference sequence). This CDR3 spans 14 amino acids. CDR3: CAGSPRRQGYEQYF. CDR3 DNA sequence: TGTGCCGGCAGCCCCCGGCGGCAGGGGTACGAGCAGTACTTC.

Details on this clonotype: This clone may be a read error of a much larger clone one base away. The V and J genes are TRBV12-3 or TRBV12-4 and TRBJ2-5, with TRBD2 identical over 10 bases. The length of the CDR3 is 16 residues. J gave up 4 bases and V 1 base, and 6 bases lay outside the gene matches. CDR3 bases: TGTGCCAGCAGTTTAGGGGGACTAGCGTCGGGAGAGACCCAGTACTTC. It encodes CASSLGGLASGETQYF.

This clonotype was detected a few times. The rearrangement uses TRBV7-9 and TRBJ2-7; D unclear. Germline V gene data show CDR1 as SEHNR and CDR2 as FQNEAQ (reference sequence). There are 14 residues in the CDR3. V was shortened by 3 bases and J by 1 base, with 10 bases between the two germline ends. This chain's CDR3 is CASSFTLSSYEQYF. CDR3 nucleotides: TGTGCCAGCAGCTTTACACTTTCTTCCTACGAGCAGTACTTC.

The V call is TRBV19, the J call TRBJ2-7; 8 nucleotides match TRBD1. CDR1 and CDR2 from the germline V gene are LNHDA and SQIVND (reference sequence). V dropped 4 bases and J dropped 3; count of bases not matched to a gene: 11. This CDR3 contains 16 residues. CDR3 in amino acids: CASSTPRDRPVYEQYF. The CDR3, as DNA: TGTGCCAGTAGTACCCCCCGGGACAGGCCCGTCTACGAGCAGTACTTC.